This T cell receptor beta chain was sequenced in a study of CD8+CD57+ T cells in acquired aplastic anemia. Background on the study: Sorting CD4+ and CD8+ cells gave DNA averaging 3.2 ug. General study points: Found in both controls and patients were approximately 29 CD8+ CDR3 sequences.

The CDR3 is 15 residues long. V was cut by 0 bases and J by 2 bases, with 8 bases left in between. For CDR3 and TCR beta VDJ profiling, genomic DNA was the template used. A single record per CDR3 protein comes from TCRdb applying MiXCR to the reads. This table has just over 400,000 distinct CDR3 sequences, just under 70% appearing once. This clonotype was seen repeatedly, ten times or more. The antigen is unknown. The chain uses TRBV12-3 or TRBV12-4 and TRBJ1-5; TRBD1 is a possible D gene (6 bases). The sequence was obtained from a human donor in good health, serving as a control. The source material was sorted CD4+, CD8+, or CD8+CD57+ T cells (not recorded which) from PBMCs. The DNA of the CDR3 is TGTGCCAGCAGTTTAGCCAGGGGTCGCAATCAGCCCCAGCATTTT. It is translated as CASSLARGRNQPQHF.